One and the same sample provided the 15 T cell receptor beta chains below, sequenced in a study of blood T cell repertoires in COVID-19. TCRdb's table, derived via immunoSEQ multiplex PCR, lists solely in-frame clones and lacks some. The sample shows roughly 230,000 clones, more than 65% of them seen only once. Sequencing input: PBMCs or T cells enriched from blood (not recorded which). These receptors were taken from a man aged 50-60 years who had recovered from COVID-19.

This clone appeared a few times. The gene calls are TRBV19 and TRBJ2-7, with no clear D. The V end was cut by 4 bases, the J end by 7 bases, with 14 bases between. Germline lookup yields CDR1 LNHDA and CDR2 SQIVND (reference sequence). The CDR3 covers 13 residues. The CDR3 region has the DNA TGTGCCAGTAGTAATGACTGGTCTCATGAGCAGTACTTC. Amino acids: CASSNDWSHEQYF.

This sequence joins TRBV6-4 and TRBJ2-7; TRBD1 agrees at 8 bases. The CDR3 sequence is 13 residues long. V shed 6 bases, J shed 7 bases, and the junction held 8 bases outside the gene matches. Germline CDR1 is MRHNA and CDR2 is SNTAGT. The CDR3 loop is CASSPARGREQYF. The CDR3 coding sequence is TGTGCCAGCAGCCCCGCCAGGGGGCGGGAGCAGTACTTC.

The genes are TRBV6-2 or TRBV6-3 and TRBJ2-6, with D hard to call. This CDR3 spans 15 amino acids. Germline values: CDR1 MNHEY, CDR2 SVGEGT. V lost 6 bases to trimming and J lost 1 base, with 10 bases between them. CDR3 region: CASSRARSGANVLTF. In nucleotides, the CDR3 is TGTGCCAGCAGCCGGGCGCGATCTGGGGCCAACGTCCTGACTTTC.

The chain joins TRBV18 to TRBJ2-1; 9 bases line up with TRBD2. Trimming removed 3 bases from V and 7 bases from J; junction bases left unmatched: 16. The CDR3 is 18 amino acids. CDR1 and CDR2 from the germline V gene are KGHSH and LQKENI. CDR3 coding DNA: TGTGCCAGCTCACCTCCTCCGGGACTAGCCCGGCGGAGGAATGAGCAGTTCTTC. Its protein is CASSPPPGLARRRNEQFF.

The rearrangement uses TRBV23-1 and TRBJ2-4; the match to TRBD1 covers 7 bases. TRBV23-1 is an ORF, with its function uncertain. With V trimmed by 8 bases and J by 7 bases, 8 bases remained unmatched. This CDR3 region has 13 residues. The chain's CDR3 is CASANRGSNIQYF. The CDR3 DNA follows: TGCGCCAGCGCCAACAGGGGTAGTAACATTCAGTACTTC.

The chain combines TRBV6-4 with TRBJ1-1; D perhaps matches TRBD1 (6 bases). Trimming pared 0 bases from V and 1 base from J, leaving 9 bases between. Germline V CDR1 and CDR2: MRHNA, SNTAGT. The CDR3 has 15 amino acids. CDR3 sequence reads: CASSDSGGANTEAFF. The DNA for the CDR3 is TGTGCCAGCAGTGACTCAGGGGGGGCGAACACTGAAGCTTTCTTT.

The chain carries TRBV25-1 and TRBJ1-4; 7 bases align to TRBD1. Germline CDR1 is MGHDK and CDR2 is SYGVNS. The length of the CDR3 is 15 residues. J gave up 6 bases and V 6 bases, and 10 bases lay outside the gene matches. CDR3 sequence reads: CASSPLRGRDEKLFF. In DNA, the CDR3 is TGTGCCAGCAGCCCATTGAGGGGGCGTGATGAAAAACTGTTTTTT.

V and J are TRBV19 and TRBJ1-6, with 9 bases lining up with TRBD1. J was trimmed by 9 bases and V by 8 bases; bases with no gene match: 8. This CDR3 is built from 14 residues. Germline values: CDR1 LNHDA, CDR2 SQIVND (reference sequence). DNA for the CDR3: TGTGCCAGTGGAAACCGGGACAGGGCTTCACCCCTCCACTTT. It codes for CASGNRDRASPLHF.

This clone came up a few times. This chain uses TRBV6-5 with TRBJ1-1; 7 bases are a match to TRBD1. The CDR3 has 14 residues. V gave up 5 bases and J gave up 4 bases; unmatched junction bases: 7. Germline V gene lookup returns CDR1 MNHEY and CDR2 SVGAGI. CDR3 sequence reads: CASSPLTGTTEAFF. The CDR3 coding sequence is TGTGCCAGCAGTCCTCTGACAGGGACCACTGAAGCTTTCTTT.

The genes are TRBV27 and TRBJ1-5; no reliable D call. V shed 3 bases and J shed 5 bases, with 8 bases lying between them. Germline CDR1 is MNHEY and CDR2 is SMNVEV (reference sequence). The CDR3 extends over 13 amino acids. The CDR3 is CASSFREDQPQHF. The CDR3 DNA reads TGTGCCAGCAGTTTTAGGGAGGATCAGCCCCAGCATTTT.

The chain links TRBV6-5 to TRBJ2-5; D is possibly TRBD2 (5 bases). This CDR3 is built from 14 residues. Germline V CDR1 and CDR2: MNHEY, SVGAGI. V lost 6 bases, J lost 5 bases, and 16 bases lay in between. CDR3 loop: CASRAQDGIETQYF. CDR3 DNA sequence: TGTGCCAGCAGGGCCCAAGACGGGATCGAGACCCAGTACTTC.

This clone appeared once. The chain links TRBV11-2 to TRBJ1-2; 8 bases agree with TRBD1. The CDR3 length is 14 residues. Losses at the gene ends were 5 bases for V and 1 base for J; bases not matched to a gene: 3. Germline lookup yields CDR1 SGHAT and CDR2 FQNNGV. CDR3 coding DNA: TGTGCCAGCAGCATCGGACAGGGTAACTATGGCTACACCTTC. Amino acids: CASSIGQGNYGYTF.

The chain recombines TRBV4-1 with TRBJ2-3; a weak D match, TRBD1 (5 bases). CDR3 length: 15 amino acids. The germline CDR1 and CDR2 sequences are MGHRA and YSYEKL. V lost 5 bases and J 2 bases, leaving 14 bases between the germline ends. CDR3: CASSTRQPFTDTQYF. As DNA, the CDR3 is TGCGCCAGCAGCACTCGACAGCCTTTCACAGATACGCAGTATTTT.

The gene calls are TRBV7-6 and TRBJ2-2, with 8 bases lining up with TRBD2. This CDR3 region has 17 residues. The germline V gene encodes CDR1 SGHVS and CDR2 FNYEAQ. Losses at the gene ends were 6 bases for V and 2 bases for J; bases not matched to a gene: 11. In DNA form, the CDR3 reads TGTGCCAGCAGACGGGAGGGTCTAGCGGCTAACACCGGGGAGCTGTTTTTT. Its translation is CASRREGLAANTGELFF.

V is TRBV5-4 and J is TRBJ1-6, with D maybe TRBD1 (5 bases). This CDR3 has 14 amino acids. Germline V CDR1 and CDR2: SGHNT, YYREEE (reference sequence). The V end was cut by 3 bases, the J end by 13 bases, with 17 bases between. DNA for the CDR3: TGTGCCAGCAGCTCGGCGAACGGGGGTTTCCCCCTCCACTTT. Translating gives CASSSANGGFPLHF.